In this sample, the clone carrying this T cell receptor (beta chain) turned up many times. Its antigen is unknown. Preparation of the TCRbeta library involved a method that used unique molecular identifiers. Using its own MiXCR run on the PCR reads, TCRdb lists one record per CDR3 protein. The sample holds over 150,000 distinct CDR3 sequences, 6.6% seen once. This record comes from a study of T-cell reconstitution after alpha-beta-depleted transplantation in children. Points from the study as a whole: Surviving recipient T cells and thymic progenitors accounted for the high day-60 TCRbeta diversity observed in some patients. Several hundred expanded graft clones reportedly gave rise to the alpha-beta T cells present about two months after transplant. T cells produced anew were the main source of T-cell counts and diversity one year after transplant.

Here the sequenced sample was PBMCs, taken before TCRalphabeta/CD19-depleted stem cell transplant. The clonotype comes from a boy aged 2 to 10 with acute lymphoblastic leukemia, due to receive a stem cell transplant.

Here the CDR3 DNA reads TGCAGCGTTTATTCCTTGGCGGAGACCCAGTACTTC. Protein sequence: CSVYSLAETQYF. J is TRBJ2-5 and V is TRBV29-1; D unresolved. This CDR3 is 12 amino acids long. V shed 5 bases and J shed 5 bases, with 12 bases lying between them. Germline V lookup: CDR1 SQVTM, CDR2 ANQGSEA.